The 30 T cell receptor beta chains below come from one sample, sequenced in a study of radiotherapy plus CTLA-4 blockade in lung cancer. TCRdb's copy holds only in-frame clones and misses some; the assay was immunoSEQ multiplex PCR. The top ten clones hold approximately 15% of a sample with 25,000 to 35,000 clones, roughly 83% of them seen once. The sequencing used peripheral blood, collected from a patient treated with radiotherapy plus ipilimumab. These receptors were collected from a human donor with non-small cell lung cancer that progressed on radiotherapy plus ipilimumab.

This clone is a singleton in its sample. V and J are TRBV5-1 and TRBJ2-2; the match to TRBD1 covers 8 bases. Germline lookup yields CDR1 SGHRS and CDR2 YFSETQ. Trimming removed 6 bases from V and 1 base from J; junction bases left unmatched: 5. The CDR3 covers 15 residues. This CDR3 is CASTAGTGNTGELFF. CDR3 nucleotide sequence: TGCGCCAGCACGGCCGGGACAGGGAACACCGGGGAGCTGTTTTTT.

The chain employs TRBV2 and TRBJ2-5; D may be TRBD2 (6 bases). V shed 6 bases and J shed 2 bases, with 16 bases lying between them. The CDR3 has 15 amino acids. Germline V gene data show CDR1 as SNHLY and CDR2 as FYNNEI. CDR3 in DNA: TGTGCCAGCAGGAGGGAACTAGCCCTTCAAGAGACCCAGTACTTC. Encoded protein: CASRRELALQETQYF.

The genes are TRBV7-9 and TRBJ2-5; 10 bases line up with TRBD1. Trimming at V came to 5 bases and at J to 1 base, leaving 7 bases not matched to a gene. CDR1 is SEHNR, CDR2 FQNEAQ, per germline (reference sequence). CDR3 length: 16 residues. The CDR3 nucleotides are TGTGCCAGCAGCGGAGGCGGGACAGGGGTCCAAGAGACCCAGTACTTC. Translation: CASSGGGTGVQETQYF.

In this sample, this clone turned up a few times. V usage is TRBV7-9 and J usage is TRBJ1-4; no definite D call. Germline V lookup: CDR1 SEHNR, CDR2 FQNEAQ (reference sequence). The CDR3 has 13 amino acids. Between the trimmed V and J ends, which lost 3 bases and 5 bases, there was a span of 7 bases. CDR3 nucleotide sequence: TGTGCCAGCAGCTTTAATCAGAATGAAAAACTGTTTTTT. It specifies CASSFNQNEKLFF.

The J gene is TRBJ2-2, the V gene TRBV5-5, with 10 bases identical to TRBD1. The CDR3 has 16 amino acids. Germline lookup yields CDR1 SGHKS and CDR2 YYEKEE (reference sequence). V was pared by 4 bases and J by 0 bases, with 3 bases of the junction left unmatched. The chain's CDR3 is CASSLGQGANTGELFF. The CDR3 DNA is TGTGCCAGCAGCCTTGGACAGGGGGCGAACACCGGGGAGCTGTTTTTT.

CDR3 loop: CASSESGTGANYGYTF. DNA for the CDR3: TGTGCCAGCAGTGAATCCGGGACAGGAGCTAACTATGGCTACACCTTC. The chain is built from TRBV25-1 and TRBJ1-2; 8 bases match TRBD1. Germline V gene sequence: CDR1 MGHDK, CDR2 SYGVNS. V lost 1 base to trimming and J lost 0 bases; unmatched junction nucleotides: 4. The CDR3 spans 16 residues.

DNA for the CDR3: TGTGCCAGCAGCTCGTCGGACAGGAAGATTGAGCAGTTCTTC. This gives the protein CASSSSDRKIEQFF. V is TRBV11-2 and J is TRBJ2-1; the match to TRBD1 covers 7 bases. The CDR3 contains 14 residues. V dropped 4 bases and J dropped 9; count of bases not matched to a gene: 9. The germline V gene has CDR1 SGHAT and CDR2 FQNNGV. The full variable domain, in which reference TRBV11-2 and TRBJ2-1 provide the parts outside the CDR3, is EAGVAQSPRYKIIEKRQSVAFWCNPISGHATLYWYQQILGQGPKLLIQFQNNGVVDDSQLPKDRFSAERLKGVDSTLKIQPAKLEDSAVYLCASSSSDRKIEQFFGPGTRLTVL.

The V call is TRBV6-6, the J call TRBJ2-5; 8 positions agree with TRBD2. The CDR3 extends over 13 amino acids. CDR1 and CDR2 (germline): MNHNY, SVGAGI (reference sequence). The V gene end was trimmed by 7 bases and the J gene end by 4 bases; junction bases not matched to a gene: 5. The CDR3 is CASTKRELETQYF. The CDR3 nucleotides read TGTGCCAGCACGAAGCGGGAGCTAGAGACCCAGTACTTC.

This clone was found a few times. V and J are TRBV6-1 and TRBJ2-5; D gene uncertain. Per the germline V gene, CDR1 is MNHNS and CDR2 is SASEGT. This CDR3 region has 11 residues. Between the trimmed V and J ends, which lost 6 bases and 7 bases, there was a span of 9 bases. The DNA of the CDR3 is TGTGCCAGCAGGGCCGTGGGGACCCAGTACTTC. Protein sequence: CASRAVGTQYF.

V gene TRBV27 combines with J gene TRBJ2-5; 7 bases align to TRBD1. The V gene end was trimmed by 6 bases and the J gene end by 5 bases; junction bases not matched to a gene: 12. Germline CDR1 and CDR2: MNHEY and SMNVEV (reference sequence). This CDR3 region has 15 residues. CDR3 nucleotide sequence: TGTGCCAGCAGCCTGGGACAGACAAGTACGGAGACCCAGTACTTC. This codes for CASSLGQTSTETQYF.

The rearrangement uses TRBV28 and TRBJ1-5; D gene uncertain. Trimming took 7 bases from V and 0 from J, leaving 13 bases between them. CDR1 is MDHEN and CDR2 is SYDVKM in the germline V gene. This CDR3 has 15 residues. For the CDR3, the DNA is TGTGCCAGCACGCTTAACATTAATAGCAATCAGCCCCAGCATTTT. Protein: CASTLNINSNQPQHF.

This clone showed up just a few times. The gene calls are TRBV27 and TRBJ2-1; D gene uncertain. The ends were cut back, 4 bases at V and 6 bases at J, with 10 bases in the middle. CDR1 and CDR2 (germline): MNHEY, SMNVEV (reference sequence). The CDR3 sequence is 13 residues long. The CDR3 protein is CASSSPPPNEQFF. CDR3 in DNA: TGTGCCAGCAGTTCTCCCCCGCCCAATGAGCAGTTCTTC.

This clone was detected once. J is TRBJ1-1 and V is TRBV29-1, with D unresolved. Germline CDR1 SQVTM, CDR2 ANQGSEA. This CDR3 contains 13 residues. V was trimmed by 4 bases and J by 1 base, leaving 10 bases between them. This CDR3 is CSVGRVENTEAFF. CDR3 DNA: TGCAGCGTTGGACGGGTCGAGAACACTGAAGCTTTCTTT.

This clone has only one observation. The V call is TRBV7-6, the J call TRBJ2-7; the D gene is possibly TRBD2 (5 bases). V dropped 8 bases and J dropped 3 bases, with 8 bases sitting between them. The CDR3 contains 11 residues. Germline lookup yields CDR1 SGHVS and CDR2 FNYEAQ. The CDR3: CASGDYYEQYF. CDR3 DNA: TGTGCCAGCGGAGACTACTACGAGCAGTACTTC.

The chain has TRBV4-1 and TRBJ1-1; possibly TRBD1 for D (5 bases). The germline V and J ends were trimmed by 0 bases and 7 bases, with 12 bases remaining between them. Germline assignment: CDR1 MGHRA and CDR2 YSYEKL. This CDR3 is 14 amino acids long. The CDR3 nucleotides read TGCGCCAGCAGCCAAGATCAGGGAGTGGGTGAAGCTTTCTTT. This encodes CASSQDQGVGEAFF.

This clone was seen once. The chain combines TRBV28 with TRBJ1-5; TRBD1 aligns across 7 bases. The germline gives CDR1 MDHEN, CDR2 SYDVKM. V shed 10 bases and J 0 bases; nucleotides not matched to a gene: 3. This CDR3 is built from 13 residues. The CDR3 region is CATGQYSNQPQHF. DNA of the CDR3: TGTGCCACGGGACAGTATAGCAATCAGCCCCAGCATTTT.

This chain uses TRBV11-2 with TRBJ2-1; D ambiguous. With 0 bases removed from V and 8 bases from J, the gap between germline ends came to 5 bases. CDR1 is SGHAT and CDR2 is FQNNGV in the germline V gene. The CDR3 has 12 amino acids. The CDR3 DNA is TGTGCCAGCAGCTTAGAGAGGTATGAGCAGTTCTTC. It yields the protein CASSLERYEQFF.

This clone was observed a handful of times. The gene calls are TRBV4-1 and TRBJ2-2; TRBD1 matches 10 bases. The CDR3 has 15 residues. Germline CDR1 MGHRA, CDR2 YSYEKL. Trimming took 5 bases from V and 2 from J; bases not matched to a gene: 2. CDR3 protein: CASSRQGANTGELFF. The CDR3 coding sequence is TGCGCCAGCAGCAGACAGGGGGCTAACACCGGGGAGCTGTTTTTT.

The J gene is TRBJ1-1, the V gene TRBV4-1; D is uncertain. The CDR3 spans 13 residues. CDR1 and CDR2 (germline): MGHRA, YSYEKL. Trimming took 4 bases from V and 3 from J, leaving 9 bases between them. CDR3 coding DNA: TGCGCCAGCAGCCGAGAGGGCTACACTGAAGCTTTCTTT. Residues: CASSREGYTEAFF.

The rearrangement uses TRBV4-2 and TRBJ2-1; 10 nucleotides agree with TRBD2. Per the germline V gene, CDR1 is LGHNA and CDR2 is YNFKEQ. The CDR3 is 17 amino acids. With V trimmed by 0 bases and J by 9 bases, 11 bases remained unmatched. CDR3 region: CASSQDFRSSGGTEQFF. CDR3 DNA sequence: TGTGCCAGCAGCCAAGATTTTCGGTCTAGCGGGGGAACTGAGCAGTTCTTC.

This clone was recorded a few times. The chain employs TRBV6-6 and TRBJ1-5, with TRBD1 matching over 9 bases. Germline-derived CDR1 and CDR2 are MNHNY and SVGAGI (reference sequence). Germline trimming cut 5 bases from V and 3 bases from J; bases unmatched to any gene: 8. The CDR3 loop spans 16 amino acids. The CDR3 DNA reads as TGTGCCAGCAGTCCGGGACAGGGCAGTTCCAATCAGCCCCAGCATTTT. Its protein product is CASSPGQGSSNQPQHF.

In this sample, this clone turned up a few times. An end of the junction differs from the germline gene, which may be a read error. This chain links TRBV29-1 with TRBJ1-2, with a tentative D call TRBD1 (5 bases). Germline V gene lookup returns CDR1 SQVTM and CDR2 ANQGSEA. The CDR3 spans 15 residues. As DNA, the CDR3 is TGCAGCGTTGAAAACAGCGATCAGGGCCCCTATCGCTACACCTTC. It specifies CSVENSDQGPYRYTF.

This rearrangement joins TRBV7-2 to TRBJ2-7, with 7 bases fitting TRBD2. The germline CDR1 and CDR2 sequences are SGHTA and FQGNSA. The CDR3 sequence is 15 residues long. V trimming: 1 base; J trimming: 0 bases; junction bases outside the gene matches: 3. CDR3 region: CASSLGRGSSYEQYF. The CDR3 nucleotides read TGTGCCAGCAGCTTAGGGCGGGGGAGCTCCTACGAGCAGTACTTC. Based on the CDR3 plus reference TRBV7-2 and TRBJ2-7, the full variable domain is GAGVSQSPSNKVTEKGKDVELRCDPISGHTALYWYRQSLGQGLEFLIYFQGNSAPDKSGLPSDRFSAERTGGSVSTLTIQRTQQEDSAVYLCASSLGRGSSYEQYFGPGTRLTVT.

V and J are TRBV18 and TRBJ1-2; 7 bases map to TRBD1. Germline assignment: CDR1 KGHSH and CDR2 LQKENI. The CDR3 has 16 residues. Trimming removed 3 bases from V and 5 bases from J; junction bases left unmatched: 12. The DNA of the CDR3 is TGTGCCAGCTCACCTTCCGGAGAAGCAGGGGGATATGGCTACACCTTC. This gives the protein CASSPSGEAGGYGYTF.

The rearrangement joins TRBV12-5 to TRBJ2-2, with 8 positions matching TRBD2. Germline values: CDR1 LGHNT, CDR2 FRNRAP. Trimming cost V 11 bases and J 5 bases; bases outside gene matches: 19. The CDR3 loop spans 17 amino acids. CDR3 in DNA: TGTGCTCCAGAGGTGAGTAGCGGGGAACCGAGTACCGGGGAGCTGTTTTTT. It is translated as CAPEVSSGEPSTGELFF. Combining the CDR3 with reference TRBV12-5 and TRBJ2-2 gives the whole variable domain DARVTQTPRHKVTEMGQEVTMRCQPILGHNTVFWYRQTMMQGLELLAYFRNRAPLDDSGMPKDRFSAEMPDATLATLKIQPSEPRDSAVYFCAPEVSSGEPSTGELFFGEGSRLTVL.

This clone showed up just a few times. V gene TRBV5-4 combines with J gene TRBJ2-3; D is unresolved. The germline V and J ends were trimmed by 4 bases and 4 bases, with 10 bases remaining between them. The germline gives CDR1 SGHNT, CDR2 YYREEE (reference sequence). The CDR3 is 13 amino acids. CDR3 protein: CASSPQVADTQYF. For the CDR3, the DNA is TGTGCCAGCAGCCCCCAGGTGGCAGATACGCAGTATTTT.

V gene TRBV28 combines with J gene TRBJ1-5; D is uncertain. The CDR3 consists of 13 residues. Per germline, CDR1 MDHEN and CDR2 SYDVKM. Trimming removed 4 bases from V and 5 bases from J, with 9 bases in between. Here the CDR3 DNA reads TGTGCCAGCAGTTCGCCGGAACATCAGCCCCAGCATTTT. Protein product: CASSSPEHQPQHF.

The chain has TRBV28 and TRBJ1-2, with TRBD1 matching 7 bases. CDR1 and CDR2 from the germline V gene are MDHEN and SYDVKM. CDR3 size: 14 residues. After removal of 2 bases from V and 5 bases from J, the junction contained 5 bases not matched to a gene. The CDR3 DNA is TGTGCCAGCAGTTTAGTAGGGGGCGAGTATGGCTACACCTTC. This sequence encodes CASSLVGGEYGYTF.

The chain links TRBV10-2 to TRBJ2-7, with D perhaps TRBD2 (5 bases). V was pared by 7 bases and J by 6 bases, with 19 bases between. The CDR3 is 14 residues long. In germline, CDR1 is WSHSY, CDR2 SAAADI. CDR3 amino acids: CASTSSSREGEQYF. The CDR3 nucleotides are TGCGCCAGCACTAGCAGCTCCCGTGAGGGCGAGCAGTACTTC.

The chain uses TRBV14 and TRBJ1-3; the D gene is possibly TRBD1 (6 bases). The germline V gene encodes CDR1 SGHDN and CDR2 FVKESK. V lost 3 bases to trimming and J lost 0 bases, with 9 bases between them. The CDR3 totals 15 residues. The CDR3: CASSHGQYSGNTIYF. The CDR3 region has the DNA TGTGCCAGCAGCCATGGACAGTACTCTGGAAACACCATATATTTT.